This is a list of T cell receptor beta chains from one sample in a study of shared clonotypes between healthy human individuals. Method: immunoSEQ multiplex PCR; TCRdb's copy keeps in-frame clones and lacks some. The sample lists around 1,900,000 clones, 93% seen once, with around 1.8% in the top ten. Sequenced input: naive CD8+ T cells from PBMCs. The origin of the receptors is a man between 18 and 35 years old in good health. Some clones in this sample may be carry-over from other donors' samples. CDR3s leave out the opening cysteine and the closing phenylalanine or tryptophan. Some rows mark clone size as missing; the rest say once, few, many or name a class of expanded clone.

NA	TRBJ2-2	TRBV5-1	ASSFHRDTGELF
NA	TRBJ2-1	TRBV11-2	ASSLFRDPTGEQF
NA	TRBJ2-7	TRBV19	ASSTGPSQSYEQY
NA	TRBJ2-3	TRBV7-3	ASSLIGSTDTQY
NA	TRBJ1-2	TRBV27	ASSLAGSYYGYT
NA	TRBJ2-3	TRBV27	ATGLAGADTQY
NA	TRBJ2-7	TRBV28	ARALGGTYEQY
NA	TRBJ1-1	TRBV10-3	AITEGGPNTEAF
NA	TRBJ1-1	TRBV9	ASSSPGTGNMGAF
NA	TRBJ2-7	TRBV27	ASSFERNAYEQY
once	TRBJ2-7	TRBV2	ASSDSRGYTYEQY
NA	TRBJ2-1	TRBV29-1	SVDSWRYNEQF
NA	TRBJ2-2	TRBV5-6	ASSLAFGGSGRNTGELF
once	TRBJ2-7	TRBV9	ASSVGVSPYEQY
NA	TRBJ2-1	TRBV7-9	ASSLGTPKNNEQF